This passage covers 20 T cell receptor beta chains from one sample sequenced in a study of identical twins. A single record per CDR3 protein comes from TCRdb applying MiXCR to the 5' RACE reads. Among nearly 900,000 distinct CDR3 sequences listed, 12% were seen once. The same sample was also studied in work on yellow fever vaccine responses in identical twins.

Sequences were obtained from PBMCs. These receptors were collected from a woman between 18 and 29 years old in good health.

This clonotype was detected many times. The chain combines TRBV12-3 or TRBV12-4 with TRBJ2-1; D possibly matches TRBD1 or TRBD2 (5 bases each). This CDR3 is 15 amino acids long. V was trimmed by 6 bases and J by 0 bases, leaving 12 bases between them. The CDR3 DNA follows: TGTGCCAGCAGCCCCGGGACGAGCTCCTACAATGAGCAGTTCTTC. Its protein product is CASSPGTSSYNEQFF.

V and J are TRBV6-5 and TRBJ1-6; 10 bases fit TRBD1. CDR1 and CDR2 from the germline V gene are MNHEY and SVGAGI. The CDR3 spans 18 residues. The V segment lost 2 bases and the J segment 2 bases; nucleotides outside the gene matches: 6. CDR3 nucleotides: TGTGCCAGCAGTTACCGCCGGGACAGGGGCACCTATAATTCACCCCTCCACTTT. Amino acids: CASSYRRDRGTYNSPLHF.

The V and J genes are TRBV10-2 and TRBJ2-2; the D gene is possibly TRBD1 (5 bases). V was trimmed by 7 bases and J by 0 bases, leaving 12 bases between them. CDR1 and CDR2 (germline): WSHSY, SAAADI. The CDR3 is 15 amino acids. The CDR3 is CASKFREANTGELFF. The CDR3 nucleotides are TGCGCCAGCAAGTTCAGGGAAGCGAACACCGGGGAGCTGTTTTTT.

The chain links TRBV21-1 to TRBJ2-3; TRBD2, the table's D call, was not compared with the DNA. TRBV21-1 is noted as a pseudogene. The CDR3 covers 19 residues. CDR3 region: CASSARLASGRRKADTQYF. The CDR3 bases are TGTGCCAGCAGCGCAAGGCTTGCTAGCGGGAGAAGGAAGGCAGATACGCAGTATTTT.

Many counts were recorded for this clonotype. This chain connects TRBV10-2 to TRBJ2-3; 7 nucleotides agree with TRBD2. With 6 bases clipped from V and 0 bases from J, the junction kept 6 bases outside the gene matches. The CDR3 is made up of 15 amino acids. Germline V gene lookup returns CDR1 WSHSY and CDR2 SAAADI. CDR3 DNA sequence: TGCGCCAGCAGGCCGACTAGCCATAGCACAGATACGCAGTATTTT. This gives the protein CASRPTSHSTDTQYF.

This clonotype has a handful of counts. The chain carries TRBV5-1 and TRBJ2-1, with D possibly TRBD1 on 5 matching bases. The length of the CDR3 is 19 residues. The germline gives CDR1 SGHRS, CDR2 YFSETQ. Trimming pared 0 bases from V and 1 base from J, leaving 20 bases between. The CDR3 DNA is TGCGCCAGCAGCTTGGAAAGGGGTGGCGGTAGTAGGTCCTACAATGAGCAGTTCTTC. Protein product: CASSLERGGGSRSYNEQFF.

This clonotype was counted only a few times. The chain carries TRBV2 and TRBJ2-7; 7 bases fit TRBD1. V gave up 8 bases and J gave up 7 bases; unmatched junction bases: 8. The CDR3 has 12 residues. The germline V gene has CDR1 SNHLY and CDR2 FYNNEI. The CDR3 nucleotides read TGTGCCAGCCGGGACAGCCTGCGGGAGCAGTACGTC. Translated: CASRDSLREQYV.

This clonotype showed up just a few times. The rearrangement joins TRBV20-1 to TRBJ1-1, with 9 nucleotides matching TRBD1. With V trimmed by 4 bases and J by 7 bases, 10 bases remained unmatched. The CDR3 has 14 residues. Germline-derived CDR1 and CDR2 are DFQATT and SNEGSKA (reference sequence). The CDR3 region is CSATRTGAVIEAFF. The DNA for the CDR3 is TGCAGTGCTACTCGGACAGGGGCGGTTATTGAAGCTTTCTTT.

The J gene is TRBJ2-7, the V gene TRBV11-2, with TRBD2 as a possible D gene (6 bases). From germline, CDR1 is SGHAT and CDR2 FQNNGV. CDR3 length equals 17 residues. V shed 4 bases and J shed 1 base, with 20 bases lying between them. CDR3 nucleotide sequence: TGTGCCAGCAGCTACGACCCTCCCGGGACTCCTTCCTACGAGCAGTACGTC. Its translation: CASSYDPPGTPSYEQYV.

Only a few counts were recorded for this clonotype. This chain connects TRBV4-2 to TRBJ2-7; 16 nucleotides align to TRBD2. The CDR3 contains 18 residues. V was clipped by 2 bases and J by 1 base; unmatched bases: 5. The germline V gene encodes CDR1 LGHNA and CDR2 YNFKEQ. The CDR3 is CASSQLGLAGGYSYEQYF. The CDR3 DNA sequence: TGTGCCAGCAGCCAACTGGGACTAGCGGGAGGGTATTCCTACGAGCAGTACTTC.

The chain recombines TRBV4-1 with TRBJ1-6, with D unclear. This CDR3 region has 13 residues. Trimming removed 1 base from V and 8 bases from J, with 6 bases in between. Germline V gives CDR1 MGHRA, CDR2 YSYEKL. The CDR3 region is CASSQVEDSPLHF. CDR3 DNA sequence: TGCGCCAGCAGCCAAGTTGAAGATTCACCCCTCCACTTT.

CDR3 region: CASSYLLEGSNEQFF. CDR3 sequence (DNA): TGTGCCAGCAGTTACTTACTCGAGGGTAGCAATGAGCAGTTCTTC. The chain links TRBV6-5 to TRBJ2-1, with D tentatively TRBD2 (5 bases). The germline V gene has CDR1 MNHEY and CDR2 SVGAGI. Trimming stripped 1 base from V and 6 bases from J, with 13 bases between. This CDR3 has 15 residues.

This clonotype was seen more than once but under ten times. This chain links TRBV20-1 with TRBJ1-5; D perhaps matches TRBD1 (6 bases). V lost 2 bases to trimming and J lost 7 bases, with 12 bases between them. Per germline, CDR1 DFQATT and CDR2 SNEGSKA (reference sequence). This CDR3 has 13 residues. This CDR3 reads CSARHGGAQPQHF. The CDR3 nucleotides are TGCAGTGCTAGACACGGGGGCGCCCAGCCCCAGCATTTT.

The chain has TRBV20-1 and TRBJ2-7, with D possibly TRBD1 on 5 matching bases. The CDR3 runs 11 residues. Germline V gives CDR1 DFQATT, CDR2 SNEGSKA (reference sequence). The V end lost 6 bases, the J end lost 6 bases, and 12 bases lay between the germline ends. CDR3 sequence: CSATTVGEQYF. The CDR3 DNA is TGCAGTGCCACGACAGTGGGCGAGCAGTACTTC.

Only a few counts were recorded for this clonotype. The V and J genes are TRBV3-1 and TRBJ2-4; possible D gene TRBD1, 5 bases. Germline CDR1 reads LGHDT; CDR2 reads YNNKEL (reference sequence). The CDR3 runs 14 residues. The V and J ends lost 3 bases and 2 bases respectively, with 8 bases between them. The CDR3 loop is CASSHQGTKNIQYF. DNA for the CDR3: TGTGCCAGCAGCCACCAGGGTACCAAAAACATTCAGTACTTC.

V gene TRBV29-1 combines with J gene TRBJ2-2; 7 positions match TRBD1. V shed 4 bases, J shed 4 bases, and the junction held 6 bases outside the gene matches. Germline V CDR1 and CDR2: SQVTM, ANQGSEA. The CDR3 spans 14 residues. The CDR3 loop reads CSVAWDRITGELFF. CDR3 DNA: TGCAGCGTTGCCTGGGACAGAATCACCGGGGAGCTGTTTTTT.

CDR3 in DNA: TGTGCCAGCAGCTTAGAGGGGGCCGACCTACGACCCCAGCATTTT. This encodes CASSLEGADLRPQHF. This rearrangement joins TRBV7-2 to TRBJ1-5; 7 nucleotides agree with TRBD1. Germline V gene lookup returns CDR1 SGHTA and CDR2 FQGNSA. V was clipped by 1 base and J by 10 bases; unmatched bases: 10. This CDR3 contains 15 residues.

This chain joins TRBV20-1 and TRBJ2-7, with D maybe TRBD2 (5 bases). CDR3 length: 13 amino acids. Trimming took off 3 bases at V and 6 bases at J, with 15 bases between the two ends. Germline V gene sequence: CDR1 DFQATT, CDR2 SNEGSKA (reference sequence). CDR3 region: CSARRLALREQYF. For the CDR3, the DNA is TGCAGTGCTAGGCGCCTAGCCCTCCGCGAGCAGTACTTC.

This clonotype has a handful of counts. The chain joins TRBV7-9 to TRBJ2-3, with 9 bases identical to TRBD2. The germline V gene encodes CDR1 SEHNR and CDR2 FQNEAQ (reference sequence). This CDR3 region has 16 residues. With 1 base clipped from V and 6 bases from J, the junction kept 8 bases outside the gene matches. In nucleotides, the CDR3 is TGTGCCAGCAGCTTAGGTCTAGCGGGACGAGGGGATACGCAGTATTTT. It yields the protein CASSLGLAGRGDTQYF.

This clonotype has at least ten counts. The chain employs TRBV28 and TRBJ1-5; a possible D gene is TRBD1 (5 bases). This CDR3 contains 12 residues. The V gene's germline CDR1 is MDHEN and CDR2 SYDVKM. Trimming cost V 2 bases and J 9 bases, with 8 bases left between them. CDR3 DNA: TGTGCCAGCAGTTTACACCAGGGGCCCCAGCATTTT. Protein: CASSLHQGPQHF.